Following are 29 T cell receptor beta chains from one sample sequenced in a study of post-analysis software for immune sequencing data. Study observations and caveats: Controls showed lower frequencies than patients for 4 or 5 TRBV segments, and TRBV5-6, TRBV5-1 and TRBV20-1 were among these.

Antigen specificity for these receptors is unknown. TCR beta libraries were prepared from cDNA with unique molecular identifiers. TCRdb reanalysed the PCR reads using MiXCR and keeps one entry per CDR3 protein. The data hold hundreds of thousands of distinct CDR3 sequences, with over 45% observed a single time. Input material: blood. Source of these receptors: a girl aged 2 to 9 with multiple sclerosis.

The chain recombines TRBV12-3 or TRBV12-4 with TRBJ2-1; 9 nucleotides line up with TRBD1. The CDR3 is made up of 15 amino acids. After removal of 6 bases from V and 8 bases from J, the junction contained 11 bases not matched to a gene. The CDR3 nucleotides are TGTGCCAGCAGATCTGGACAGGGGTTTATCGATGAGCAGTTCTTC. Encoded protein: CASRSGQGFIDEQFF.

This clonotype was seen a handful of times. The chain recombines TRBV7-3 with TRBJ2-1; 13 bases agree with TRBD2. Losses at the gene ends were 5 bases for V and 9 bases for J; bases not matched to a gene: 7. Germline V gene sequence: CDR1 SGHTA, CDR2 FQGTGA. This CDR3 has 15 residues. The CDR3 nucleotides are TGTGCCAGCAGCCAAGGACTAGCGGGAGACAGTGAGCAGTTCTTC. Encoded protein: CASSQGLAGDSEQFF.

The chain uses TRBV6-6 and TRBJ2-1; D is perhaps TRBD1 (5 bases). V lost 0 bases and J 9 bases, leaving 12 bases between the germline ends. Germline V gives CDR1 MNHNY, CDR2 SVGAGI (reference sequence). The CDR3 is 14 residues long. The CDR3 is CASSYSGVDTEQFF. As DNA, the CDR3 is TGTGCCAGCAGTTACTCGGGTGTGGACACTGAGCAGTTCTTC.

J is TRBJ2-1 and V is TRBV10-3; 7 positions agree with TRBD1. The length of the CDR3 is 15 residues. The V and J ends lost 3 bases and 4 bases, in that order; junction bases with no gene match: 6. Germline V CDR1 and CDR2: ENHRY, SYGVKD. As DNA, the CDR3 is TGTGCCATCAGTGATACCGGGACAGCATACAATGAGCAGTTCTTC. This codes for CAISDTGTAYNEQFF.

The rearrangement uses TRBV11-2 and TRBJ1-1; TRBD1 matches at 7 bases. This CDR3 is built from 17 residues. CDR1 and CDR2 from the germline V gene are SGHAT and FQNNGV. J was trimmed by 2 bases and V by 1 base; bases with no gene match: 10. Here the CDR3 reads CASSLVPWQGVNTEAFF. CDR3 coding DNA: TGTGCCAGCAGCTTAGTACCGTGGCAGGGGGTTAACACTGAAGCTTTCTTT.

The chain couples TRBV7-8 to TRBJ2-7; 9 positions agree with TRBD2. Germline loops: CDR1 SGHVS, CDR2 FQNEAQ. CDR3 length equals 15 residues. J was trimmed by 3 bases and V by 5 bases; bases with no gene match: 8. CDR3 nucleotide sequence: TGTGCCAGCAGCCCAACGACTAGCGGAGACTACGAGCAGTACTTC. Translation gives CASSPTTSGDYEQYF.

The chain uses TRBV9 and TRBJ2-3; D possibly corresponds to TRBD2 (6 bases). Trimming removed 2 bases from V and 4 bases from J, with 17 bases in between. CDR1 is SGDLS, CDR2 YYNGEE, per germline. CDR3 length: 16 amino acids. This chain's CDR3 is CASSVRRGAEADTQYF. CDR3 DNA: TGTGCCAGCAGCGTTCGGCGGGGCGCAGAGGCAGATACGCAGTATTTT.

This chain connects TRBV10-3 to TRBJ2-1; weak D call: TRBD2 (5 bases). V was trimmed by 4 bases and J by 10 bases, leaving 17 bases between them. Germline CDR1 is ENHRY and CDR2 is SYGVKD. The CDR3 totals 14 residues. The CDR3 DNA reads TGTGCCATCAGTGGACTACCACACGCTCGGGAGCAGTTCTTC. Residues: CAISGLPHAREQFF.

The sample holds many counts of this clonotype. The chain uses TRBV29-1 and TRBJ2-1, with 7 bases that match TRBD2. The CDR3 spans 14 residues. The V gene's germline CDR1 is SQVTM and CDR2 ANQGSEA. After removal of 5 bases from V and 7 bases from J, the junction contained 11 bases not matched to a gene. This chain's CDR3 is CSVQKAAGGNEQFF. The CDR3 DNA reads as TGCAGCGTTCAGAAGGCGGCCGGGGGGAATGAGCAGTTCTTC.

This CDR3 is CSARDESGANVLTF. Here the CDR3 DNA reads TGCAGTGCTAGAGATGAATCTGGGGCCAACGTCCTGACTTTC. The chain combines TRBV20-1 with TRBJ2-6; no firm D call. Between the trimmed V and J ends, which lost 0 bases and 1 base, there was a span of 4 bases. The germline CDR1 and CDR2 sequences are DFQATT and SNEGSKA (reference sequence). The CDR3 runs to 14 residues.

The chain recombines TRBV14 with TRBJ2-1; 9 bases match TRBD2. The germline V gene encodes CDR1 SGHDN and CDR2 FVKESK. With 1 base clipped from V and 5 bases from J, the junction kept 9 bases outside the gene matches. The CDR3 has 17 amino acids. The CDR3 DNA reads as TGTGCCAGCAGCCAAGGTCGACTAGCGGAGGGGGACAATGAGCAGTTCTTC. Amino acid sequence: CASSQGRLAEGDNEQFF.

This clonotype has more than one count but fewer than ten. V is TRBV20-1 and J is TRBJ2-5; 12 nucleotides align to TRBD2. Trimming at V came to 2 bases and at J to 4 bases, leaving 2 bases not matched to a gene. Germline-derived CDR1 and CDR2 are DFQATT and SNEGSKA (reference sequence). This CDR3 is 14 amino acids long. CDR3 in amino acids: CSARSSGRGETQYF. DNA of the CDR3: TGCAGTGCTAGATCTAGCGGGAGGGGAGAGACCCAGTACTTC.

The J gene is TRBJ2-1, the V gene TRBV6-5; 8 nucleotides align to TRBD1. The CDR3 has 15 amino acids. CDR1 and CDR2 from the germline V gene are MNHEY and SVGAGI. V lost 6 bases to trimming and J lost 6 bases; unmatched junction nucleotides: 10. Here the CDR3 DNA reads TGTGCCAGCAGCCCCTCCCTTACAGGGGGCAATGAGCAGTTCTTC. This gives the protein CASSPSLTGGNEQFF.

This clonotype was seen only a few times. The CDR3 spells CASSQQGLGTDTQYF. The CDR3 DNA sequence: TGCGCCAGCAGCCAACAGGGTTTAGGTACAGATACGCAGTATTTT. The chain links TRBV4-1 to TRBJ2-3; D might be TRBD1 (5 bases). V was cut by 2 bases and J by 3 bases, with 12 bases left in between. Germline loops: CDR1 MGHRA, CDR2 YSYEKL. This CDR3 region has 15 residues.

This clonotype occurred a few times. CDR3 in amino acids: CSAREWEDTGYNEQFF. The CDR3 DNA is TGCAGTGCTAGAGAATGGGAGGATACTGGCTACAATGAGCAGTTCTTC. V is TRBV20-1 and J is TRBJ2-1; D is perhaps TRBD2 (6 bases). V was clipped by 0 bases and J by 3 bases, with 15 bases between them. The CDR3 sequence is 16 residues long. Looked up from germline, CDR1 is DFQATT and CDR2 is SNEGSKA (reference sequence).

This clonotype was detected only a few times. V usage is TRBV20-1 and J usage is TRBJ2-3, with D possibly being TRBD1 (7 bases). Germline V lookup: CDR1 DFQATT, CDR2 SNEGSKA (reference sequence). The length of the CDR3 is 14 residues. V shed 2 bases and J shed 3 bases, with 12 bases lying between them. The CDR3 bases are TGCAGTGCTAGATCCAGGGGGGATACAGATACGCAGTATTTT. Its translation is CSARSRGDTDTQYF.

A few counts support this clonotype. The V and J genes are TRBV5-6 and TRBJ2-5; D may be TRBD2 (6 bases). Germline V gene sequence: CDR1 SGHDT, CDR2 YYEEEE. V was cut by 4 bases and J by 5 bases, with 18 bases left in between. The length of the CDR3 is 15 residues. CDR3 in amino acids: CASSPRRGGGETQYF. Here the CDR3 DNA reads TGTGCCAGCAGCCCGAGGAGGGGCGGAGGGGAGACCCAGTACTTC.

This chain connects TRBV7-3 to TRBJ2-1; D is ambiguous. V was clipped by 2 bases and J by 5 bases, with 13 bases between them. Germline values: CDR1 SGHTA, CDR2 FQGTGA. This CDR3 contains 15 residues. DNA for the CDR3: TGTGCCAGCAGCTTACTGGGTGAATCCCACAATGAGCAGTTCTTC. It encodes CASSLLGESHNEQFF.

The J gene is TRBJ2-1, the V gene TRBV12-3 or TRBV12-4, with TRBD2 matching 8 bases. V dropped 3 bases and J dropped 10; count of bases not matched to a gene: 5. The CDR3 is 13 amino acids. CDR3: CASSFGAGEEQFF. CDR3 bases: TGTGCCAGCAGTTTCGGAGCGGGAGAAGAGCAGTTCTTC.

This clonotype was counted only a few times. This chain links TRBV29-1 with TRBJ2-5; no clear D gene. V was trimmed by 4 bases and J by 1 base, leaving 7 bases between them. Germline lookup yields CDR1 SQVTM and CDR2 ANQGSEA. The CDR3 has 12 residues. The CDR3 is CSVAQAQETQYF. The CDR3, as DNA: TGCAGCGTTGCCCAGGCCCAAGAGACCCAGTACTTC.

This clonotype was seen only a few times. The chain couples TRBV7-9 to TRBJ2-4; 9 bases line up with TRBD1. After removal of 4 bases from V and 2 bases from J, the junction contained 12 bases not matched to a gene. This CDR3 has 18 residues. Per germline, CDR1 SEHNR and CDR2 FQNEAQ (reference sequence). The CDR3 DNA is TGTGCCAGCAGCTCAGATGTAGGGACAGGGTTATCCAAAAACATTCAGTACTTC. Its protein is CASSSDVGTGLSKNIQYF.

Only a few counts were recorded for this clonotype. The J gene is TRBJ2-3, the V gene TRBV4-1; possible D gene TRBD2, 6 bases. The V end lost 0 bases, the J end lost 7 bases, and 23 bases lay between the germline ends. This CDR3 is built from 18 residues. Germline V gene sequence: CDR1 MGHRA, CDR2 YSYEKL. DNA for the CDR3: TGCGCCAGCAGCCAAGATTCGAATACGGGAGTGATGTTAAATACGCAGTATTTT. As protein: CASSQDSNTGVMLNTQYF.

The V gene is TRBV10-3, the J gene TRBJ2-5; D gene ambiguous. The J call is doubtful: the DNA matches TRBJ2-7 better. The CDR3 sequence is 16 residues long. The germline gives CDR1 ENHRY, CDR2 SYGVKD. CDR3 DNA sequence: TGTGCCATCAGTTACTCGACCCCACAGACCCCCTACGAGCAGTACTTC. It yields the protein CAISYSTPQTPYEQYF.

This clonotype occurred a few times. J is TRBJ2-7 and V is TRBV20-1; no reliable D call. CDR1 and CDR2 from the germline V gene are DFQATT and SNEGSKA (reference sequence). The CDR3 sequence is 12 residues long. CDR3 loop: CSTPRGPYEQYF. The CDR3, as DNA: TGCTCAACGCCCAGAGGTCCCTACGAGCAGTACTTC.

The chain combines TRBV29-1 with TRBJ2-1; D unclear. This CDR3 is built from 10 residues. Germline V CDR1 and CDR2: SQVTM, ANQGSEA. V shed 7 bases and J shed 5 bases, with 6 bases lying between them. CDR3 coding DNA: TGCAGCGGCGGTGACAATGAGCAGTTCTTC. This sequence encodes CSGGDNEQFF.

The chain has TRBV11-2 and TRBJ1-3; D remains ambiguous. The germline V gene encodes CDR1 SGHAT and CDR2 FQNNGV. The V gene lost 6 bases and the J gene lost 0 bases, with 9 bases spanning the gap. CDR3 length: 14 amino acids. Here the CDR3 DNA reads TGTGCCAGCAGTATAACGGCCTCTGGAAACACCATATATTTT. This codes for CASSITASGNTIYF.

J is TRBJ1-2 and V is TRBV5-1, with D unresolved. Germline CDR1 reads SGHRS; CDR2 reads YFSETQ. The CDR3 spans 14 residues. V was shortened by 0 bases and J by 4 bases, with 10 bases between the two germline ends. CDR3 loop: CASSLGDTTYGYTF. CDR3 DNA sequence: TGCGCCAGCAGCTTGGGGGATACCACCTATGGCTACACCTTC.

The chain carries TRBV7-2 and TRBJ1-2; maybe TRBD1 (6 bases). V lost 5 bases to trimming and J lost 2 bases, with 15 bases between them. Germline V CDR1 and CDR2: SGHTA, FQGNSA. This CDR3 has 15 amino acids. CDR3 amino acids: CASSGLDSLNYGYTF. DNA of the CDR3: TGTGCCAGCAGCGGCTTGGACAGCCTGAACTATGGCTACACCTTC.

The chain combines TRBV12-3 or TRBV12-4 with TRBJ2-4; D ambiguous. The J call may be wrong; the DNA end is better matched by TRBJ2-5. The CDR3 contains 14 residues. CDR3: CASSYGVGLETQYF. Written as DNA, the CDR3 is TGTGCCAGCAGCTACGGAGTTGGGTTGGAGACCCAGTACTTC.